These T cell receptor beta chains were read from a single sample in a study of cytomegalovirus exposure and HLA in healthy donors. Measured with immunoSEQ multiplex PCR; TCRdb has only the in-frame clones, and not every one. The sample lists approximately 150,000 clones; approximately 80% were seen once. The source material was PBMCs. The receptor set was obtained from a boy younger than 10 in good health and CMV-seronegative. The CDR3 runs from the conserved cysteine through the conserved F or W. D genes are given only for firm matches. Expanded clones are given a class, and other clones once, few, many or no size at all.

CDR3 protein	CDR3 DNA	J gene	D gene	V gene	clone size
CASSWDREREKLFF	TGTGCCAGCAGTTGGGACAGGGAGAGGGAAAAACTGTTTTTT	TRBJ1-4	TRBD1	TRBV7-9	-
CASSLRLAGGQDNEQFF	TGTGCCAGCAGCCTGAGACTAGCGGGAGGGCAGGACAATGAGCAGTTCTTC	TRBJ2-1	TRBD2	TRBV7-8	few
CASRLAGGRYNEQFF	TGCGCCAGCAGACTAGCGGGGGGCCGTTACAATGAGCAGTTCTTC	TRBJ2-1	TRBD2	TRBV5-1	-
CASSRDRSNEKLFF	TGCGCCAGCAGCAGGGACAGAAGTAATGAAAAACTGTTTTTT	TRBJ1-4	TRBD1	TRBV5-1	-
CASSEDRANEQFF	TGTGCCAGCAGCGAAGACAGGGCCAATGAGCAGTTCTTC	TRBJ2-1	TRBD1	TRBV6-1	few
CASSVQVRDRVEYEQYF	TGCGCCAGCAGCGTCCAGGTCCGGGACAGGGTTGAGTACGAGCAGTACTTC	TRBJ2-7	TRBD1	TRBV4-1	-
CASSLPGLAGWNF	TGCGCCAGCAGCTTGCCGGGACTAGCGGGTTGGAACTTC	TRBJ2-5	TRBD2	TRBV5-1	-
CASSVAWGRPYGYTF	TGTGCCAGTAGTGTTGCATGGGGGCGCCCCTATGGCTACACCTTC	TRBJ1-2	-	TRBV19	-
CASSFSHADTQYF	TGTGCCAGCAGCTTTAGTCATGCCGATACGCAGTATTTT	TRBJ2-3	-	TRBV7-8	-
CASSQDYTGELFF	TGTGCCAGCTCACAGGATTACACCGGGGAGCTGTTTTTT	TRBJ2-2	-	TRBV19	-
CASSPGLSTSTDTQYF	TGTGCCAGCAGCCCGGGACTTTCTACTAGCACAGATACGCAGTATTTT	TRBJ2-3	-	TRBV9	-
CASSEGTSGSYEQYF	TGTGCCAGCAGTGAAGGGACTAGCGGTTCCTACGAGCAGTACTTC	TRBJ2-7	TRBD2	TRBV6-1	few
CSVSWGSASSEAFF	TGCAGCGTTTCTTGGGGCAGCGCGTCAAGTGAAGCTTTCTTT	TRBJ1-1	-	TRBV29-1	-
CASSSGQLQETQYF	TGTGCCAGCAGTTCTGGGCAGCTCCAAGAGACCCAGTACTTC	TRBJ2-5	-	TRBV5-4	-
CASSPGTGRTEAFF	TGTGCCAGCAGCCCCGGGACAGGGCGTACTGAAGCTTTCTTT	TRBJ1-1	TRBD1	TRBV5-6	-
CASSLYLANYGYTF	TGCGCCAGCAGCTTGTACTTAGCTAACTATGGCTACACCTTC	TRBJ1-2	-	TRBV5-1	-
CASSLSGLNTEAFF	TGCGCCAGCAGCTTGTCAGGGTTGAACACTGAAGCTTTCTTT	TRBJ1-1	-	TRBV5-1	-
CASSEQSGGATEQYF	TGTGCCAGCAGTGAACAGAGCGGGGGGGCAACCGAGCAGTACTTC	TRBJ2-7	TRBD2	TRBV6-1	-
CASSFRTGGADTQYF	TGTGCCAGCAGCTTTAGGACAGGGGGTGCAGATACGCAGTATTTT	TRBJ2-3	TRBD1	TRBV5-4	-
CASSPLGEQYF	TGTGCCAGCAGTCCCCTCGGCGAGCAGTACTTC	TRBJ2-7	-	TRBV5-8	-
CASSEPLSLAKNIQYF	TGCGCCAGCAGTGAGCCCCTCTCACTAGCCAAAAACATTCAGTACTTC	TRBJ2-4	-	TRBV10-2	few
CASSLLPGSSYEQYF	TGTGCCAGCAGCTTACTGCCGGGAAGCTCCTACGAGCAGTACTTC	TRBJ2-7	-	TRBV7-9	-
CASSLLAGEGNEQFF	TGTGCCAGCAGCCTGCTAGCGGGAGAGGGCAATGAGCAGTTCTTC	TRBJ2-1	TRBD2	TRBV7-9	-
CASSEIGGGATDTQYF	TGTGCCAGCAGTGAGATTGGTGGGGGCGCGACAGATACGCAGTATTTT	TRBJ2-3	-	TRBV6-1	medium-sized
CASSERISGGVDTQYF	TGCGCCAGCAGCGAACGTATTAGCGGGGGTGTAGATACGCAGTATTTT	TRBJ2-3	TRBD2	TRBV5-1	-
CATFSGTELYGYTF	TGTGCCACCTTCTCCGGGACAGAGCTCTATGGCTACACCTTC	TRBJ1-2	TRBD1	TRBV28	once
CASSGIPQGNTEAFF	TGCGCCAGCAGCGGAATCCCTCAGGGGAACACTGAAGCTTTCTTT	TRBJ1-1	-	TRBV5-1	-
CASSYRTGNMQETQYF	TGTGCCAGCAGCTATAGGACAGGAAATATGCAAGAGACCCAGTACTTC	TRBJ2-5	TRBD1	TRBV14	-
CAISGTELNTEAFF	TGTGCCATCAGTGGGACAGAGCTGAACACTGAAGCTTTCTTT	TRBJ1-1	-	TRBV10-3	few
CASSLYRAGVRNTEAFF	TGTGCCAGCAGTTTATATAGGGCAGGGGTTCGGAACACTGAAGCTTTCTTT	TRBJ1-1	-	TRBV28	-
CASSQGRDSNQPQHF	TGTGCCAGCAGCCAAGGGCGGGATTCAAATCAGCCCCAGCATTTT	TRBJ1-5	-	TRBV4-2	-
CASSSLLTGGLNRNSPLHF	TGTGCCAGCAGCTCCCTCCTTACAGGGGGATTAAATAGGAATTCACCCCTCCACTTT	TRBJ1-6	TRBD1	TRBV27	few
CASSLRGETQYF	TGTGCCAGCAGCTTACGGGGTGAGACCCAGTACTTC	TRBJ2-5	-	TRBV7-3	-
CSVEDPTGAYEQYF	TGCAGCGTTGAAGACCCCACAGGAGCCTACGAGCAGTACTTC	TRBJ2-7	-	TRBV29-1	-
CASKQDRSRYEQYF	TGTGCCAGCAAGCAGGACAGGAGCCGCTACGAGCAGTACTTC	TRBJ2-7	TRBD1	TRBV6-5	-
CASSYGRNEQFF	TGTGCCAGCAGCTATGGGAGGAATGAGCAGTTCTTC	TRBJ2-1	-	TRBV11-3	-